These 6 T cell receptor beta chains came from one sample sequenced in a study of beta chain features in type 1 diabetes. The investigators reverse transcribed all of the isolated RNA, so they sequenced expressed TCRB transcripts. Clones were sequenced by immunoSEQ multiplex PCR, and TCRdb holds only the in-frame ones, with some missing. The sample lists under 950,000 clones, under 20% occurring once. Specimen: naive CD4+ T cells from blood. These receptors all stem from a young woman in good health.

The chain is built from TRBV5-1 and TRBJ2-7; 7 positions agree with TRBD1. The germline CDR1 and CDR2 sequences are SGHRS and YFSETQ. V lost 2 bases to trimming and J lost 13 bases; unmatched junction nucleotides: 9. The CDR3 spans 12 residues. The CDR3, as DNA: TGCGCCAGCAGCTTTGTCCCGGGACAGCCATACTTC. Translated, it gives CASSFVPGQPYF. Together with reference TRBV5-1 and TRBJ2-7, the CDR3 gives the full variable domain: KAGVTQTPRYLIKTRGQQVTLSCSPISGHRSVSWYQQTPGQGLQFLFEYFSETQRNKGNFPGRFSGRQFSNSRSEMNVSTLELGDSALYLCASSFVPGQPYFGPGTRLTVT.

This rearrangement joins TRBV7-2 to TRBJ2-7; D remains unclear. The CDR3 runs 12 residues. V was shortened by 6 bases and J by 6 bases, with 12 bases between the two germline ends. CDR1 and CDR2 (germline): SGHTA, FQGNSA. In DNA form, the CDR3 reads TGTGCCAGCAGACCCACTTCGGGCGAGCAGTACTTC. Residues: CASRPTSGEQYF.

The chain combines TRBV7-3 with TRBJ1-5; D unresolved. V lost 5 bases to trimming and J lost 2 bases, with 7 bases between them. Germline lookup yields CDR1 SGHTA and CDR2 FQGTGA. This CDR3 has 13 residues. This CDR3 is CASSLGRNQPQHF. CDR3 DNA sequence: TGTGCCAGCAGCCTAGGGCGCAATCAGCCCCAGCATTTT. The whole variable domain, remainder taken from reference TRBV7-3 and TRBJ1-5, is GAGVSQTPSNKVTEKGKYVELRCDPISGHTALYWYRQSLGQGPEFLIYFQGTGAADDSGLPNDRFFAVRPEGSVSTLKIQRTERGDSAVYLCASSLGRNQPQHFGDGTRLSIL.

Only a few counts were recorded for this clone. J is TRBJ2-1 and V is TRBV7-2; 10 bases fit TRBD2. Trimming at V came to 2 bases and at J to 8 bases, leaving 15 bases not matched to a gene. Germline CDR1 is SGHTA and CDR2 is FQGNSA. This CDR3 spans 18 amino acids. This CDR3 reads CASSLWGARTSGKYEQFF. As DNA, the CDR3 is TGTGCCAGCAGCTTATGGGGGGCGCGGACTAGCGGCAAGTATGAGCAGTTCTTC.

This clone was counted only a few times. The DNA of the CDR3 is TGTGCCAGTAGTCAGAACACTGAAGCTTTCTTT. Translation: CASSQNTEAFF. The chain uses TRBV19 and TRBJ1-1, with unresolved D. V lost 5 bases to trimming and J lost 1 base, with 2 bases between them. Germline V gene lookup returns CDR1 LNHDA and CDR2 SQIVND (reference sequence). The CDR3 has 11 amino acids.

V and J are TRBV7-6 and TRBJ2-3; the D gene is possibly TRBD1 (6 bases). The CDR3 is made up of 16 amino acids. Germline loops: CDR1 SGHVS, CDR2 FNYEAQ. Between the trimmed V and J ends, which lost 5 bases and 3 bases, there was a span of 18 bases. The CDR3 loop reads CASSPGEQGITDTQYF. CDR3 DNA: TGTGCCAGCAGCCCCGGAGAACAGGGTATAACAGATACGCAGTATTTT.